These 30 T cell receptor beta chains were all obtained from the same sample, sequenced in a study of cytomegalovirus exposure and HLA in healthy donors. Both 60 Vbeta primers and 13 Jbeta primers went into the PCR. The assay was immunoSEQ multiplex PCR, and TCRdb's table has in-frame clones only and misses some. The sample records some 150,000 clones, roughly three fifths being singletons. Sequencing was carried out using PBMCs. These receptors came from a woman in her 40s in good health and CMV-seronegative.

There are a few counts of this clone. This chain connects TRBV2 to TRBJ1-1, with D unclear. The CDR3 is 13 amino acids. The ends were cut back, 4 bases at V and 0 bases at J, with 6 bases in the middle. In germline, CDR1 is SNHLY, CDR2 FYNNEI. This chain's CDR3 is CASSGSVNTEAFF. CDR3 nucleotides: TGTGCCAGCAGTGGTTCGGTGAACACTGAAGCTTTCTTT. Looking up the rest from reference TRBV2 and TRBJ1-1 gives the full variable domain: EPEVTQTPSHQVTQMGQEVILRCVPISNHLYFYWYRQILGQKVEFLVSFYNNEISEKSEIFDDQFSVERPDGSNFTLKIRSTKLEDSAMYFCASSGSVNTEAFFGQGTRLTVV.

The V call is TRBV5-1, the J call TRBJ2-7, with 12 nucleotides matching TRBD1. The CDR3 has 16 amino acids. V lost 4 bases to trimming and J lost 4 bases; unmatched junction nucleotides: 9. Germline-derived CDR1 and CDR2 are SGHRS and YFSETQ. The CDR3 reads CASSTDGTGGVYEQYF. The DNA of the CDR3 is TGCGCCAGCAGCACCGACGGGACAGGGGGCGTTTACGAGCAGTACTTC.

This clone came up once. V usage is TRBV7-9 and J usage is TRBJ1-5; TRBD1 matches at 8 bases. The CDR3 sequence is 14 residues long. Per germline, CDR1 SEHNR and CDR2 FQNEAQ (reference sequence). The V and J ends lost 6 bases and 5 bases, in that order; junction bases with no gene match: 6. This CDR3 is CASSKDRGDQPQHF. The CDR3 DNA follows: TGTGCCAGCAGTAAAGACAGGGGCGATCAGCCCCAGCATTTT.

The gene calls are TRBV7-9 and TRBJ1-1; D call uncertain. Germline V lookup: CDR1 SEHNR, CDR2 FQNEAQ (reference sequence). Trimming cost V 3 bases and J 5 bases, with 10 bases left between them. The CDR3 extends over 13 amino acids. CDR3 sequence reads: CASSFTGDTEAFF. The CDR3, as DNA: TGTGCCAGCAGCTTCACCGGAGATACTGAAGCTTTCTTT.

This chain connects TRBV7-2 to TRBJ1-2; unclear D gene. Between the trimmed V and J ends, which lost 4 bases and 7 bases, there was a span of 22 bases. The CDR3 consists of 16 residues. Germline values: CDR1 SGHTA, CDR2 FQGNSA. CDR3 DNA: TGTGCCAGCAGCTCTACCGCGGGCAAGGGTGGGTCTGGCTACACCTTC. Translated, it gives CASSSTAGKGGSGYTF.

The rearrangement uses TRBV29-1 and TRBJ1-2; weak D call: TRBD1 (6 bases). Germline CDR1 and CDR2: SQVTM and ANQGSEA. This CDR3 has 11 residues. Trimming removed 5 bases at V and 2 bases at J, with 6 bases between. CDR3 protein: CSVTGNYGYTF. In nucleotides, the CDR3 is TGCAGCGTTACAGGGAACTATGGCTACACCTTC.

The chain combines TRBV6-5 with TRBJ1-4; 9 bases line up with TRBD1. The V and J ends lost 0 bases and 7 bases, in that order; junction bases with no gene match: 6. The CDR3 is 16 amino acids. CDR1 is MNHEY and CDR2 is SVGAGI in the germline V gene. The CDR3 DNA follows: TGTGCCAGCAGTTACTCGTGGGGACAGGGAGGTGAAAAACTGTTTTTT. This codes for CASSYSWGQGGEKLFF.

The chain employs TRBV5-1 and TRBJ1-1; a possible D gene is TRBD1 (6 bases). Trimming took 4 bases from V and 3 from J, leaving 16 bases between them. Per germline, CDR1 SGHRS and CDR2 YFSETQ. The CDR3 extends over 15 amino acids. The CDR3 is CASSPMGGADTEAFF. Here the CDR3 DNA reads TGCGCCAGCAGCCCCATGGGGGGGGCGGACACTGAAGCTTTCTTT.

The rearrangement joins TRBV18 to TRBJ1-2; D is ambiguous. This CDR3 comprises 16 residues. V was shortened by 4 bases and J by 0 bases, with 15 bases between the two germline ends. Germline lookup yields CDR1 KGHSH and CDR2 LQKENI. This CDR3 is CASSLRSPAANYGYTF. In nucleotides, the CDR3 is TGTGCCAGCTCACTTCGGAGCCCGGCCGCTAACTATGGCTACACCTTC.

The chain has TRBV13 and TRBJ1-2; 7 nucleotides match TRBD1. The V segment lost 6 bases and the J segment 4 bases; nucleotides outside the gene matches: 5. CDR1 is PRHDT, CDR2 FYEKMQ, per germline (reference sequence). The CDR3 length is 13 residues. CDR3 DNA: TGTGCCAGCAGTCGGACAGGTTCCTATGGCTACACCTTC. Amino acid sequence: CASSRTGSYGYTF. Drawing the rest from reference TRBV13 and TRBJ1-2, the complete variable domain is AAGVIQSPRHLIKEKRETATLKCYPIPRHDTVYWYQQGPGQDPQFLISFYEKMQSDKGSIPDRFSAQQFSDYHSELNMSSLELGDSALYFCASSRTGSYGYTFGSGTRLTVV.

The genes are TRBV5-6 and TRBJ1-4, with D perhaps TRBD1 (6 bases). Germline V gene lookup returns CDR1 SGHDT and CDR2 YYEEEE. The ends were cut back, 5 bases at V and 7 bases at J, with 12 bases in the middle. CDR3 length: 13 amino acids. CDR3 DNA sequence: TGTGCCAGCAGTCGGGGGGCTGGTGAAAAACTGTTTTTT. Translating gives CASSRGAGEKLFF.

This chain uses TRBV30 with TRBJ1-4; tentatively, D is TRBD1 (6 bases). Trimming left V 1 base short and J 6 bases short, with 9 bases between. The CDR3 extends over 13 amino acids. Germline values: CDR1 GTSNPN, CDR2 SVGIG (reference sequence). In DNA form, the CDR3 reads TGTGCCTGGAGTGAGGGGGACCATGAAAAACTGTTTTTT. Translating gives CAWSEGDHEKLFF.

This clone came up once. The J gene is TRBJ1-2, the V gene TRBV19; D gene ambiguous. Germline values: CDR1 LNHDA, CDR2 SQIVND (reference sequence). Trimming removed 0 bases from V and 8 bases from J, with 7 bases in between. The CDR3 extends over 12 amino acids. The CDR3 spells CASSIEMRGYTF. CDR3 nucleotides: TGTGCCAGTAGTATAGAGATGCGGGGCTACACCTTC.

This clone was counted between two and nine times. This chain links TRBV10-2 with TRBJ1-6; D remains unclear. This CDR3 is 16 amino acids long. Trimming pared 7 bases from V and 4 bases from J, leaving 17 bases between. Per the germline V gene, CDR1 is WSHSY and CDR2 is SAAADI. The CDR3 bases are TGCGCCAGCACCCCCCGCGGGGATGGATATAATTCACCCCTCCACTTT. Its translation: CASTPRGDGYNSPLHF.

The chain combines TRBV19 with TRBJ1-6; maybe TRBD1 (6 bases). V was pared by 6 bases and J by 6 bases, with 15 bases between. Germline V gene lookup returns CDR1 LNHDA and CDR2 SQIVND (reference sequence). The CDR3 runs to 15 residues. CDR3 in amino acids: CASRGVIGGNSPLHF. The CDR3 region has the DNA TGTGCCAGTAGAGGGGTAATAGGGGGTAATTCACCCCTCCACTTT.

The chain is built from TRBV9 and TRBJ1-2; maybe TRBD1 (5 bases). Germline assignment: CDR1 SGDLS and CDR2 YYNGEE. V was cut by 4 bases and J by 7 bases, with 8 bases left in between. The CDR3 is 11 residues long. CDR3: CASSWGGGYTF. The CDR3 DNA reads TGTGCCAGCAGCTGGGGCGGTGGCTACACCTTC. The variable domain in full, completed from reference TRBV9 and TRBJ1-2, reads DSGVTQTPKHLITATGQRVTLRCSPRSGDLSVYWYQQSLDQGLQFLIQYYNGEERAKGNILERFSAQQFPDLHSELNLSSLELGDSALYFCASSWGGGYTFGSGTRLTVV.

Note on this clone: Distinct nucleotide sequences in the sample also encode this CDR3. The chain employs TRBV2 and TRBJ1-5; the D gene is possibly TRBD1 (5 bases). V lost 3 bases and J 4 bases, leaving 7 bases between the germline ends. The CDR3 runs 13 residues. Germline V lookup: CDR1 SNHLY, CDR2 FYNNEI. The CDR3 nucleotides read TGTGCCAGCAGTGAGGAGGGGAATCAGCCCCAGCATTTT. It yields the protein CASSEEGNQPQHF. Based on the CDR3 plus reference TRBV2 and TRBJ1-5, the full variable domain is EPEVTQTPSHQVTQMGQEVILRCVPISNHLYFYWYRQILGQKVEFLVSFYNNEISEKSEIFDDQFSVERPDGSNFTLKIRSTKLEDSAMYFCASSEEGNQPQHFGDGTRLSIL.

This clone was recorded only once. The V and J genes are TRBV21-1 and TRBJ1-1; TRBD1 reflects the table's D call only, with no check against the DNA. TRBV21-1 is designated a pseudogene. This CDR3 is 13 amino acids long. The CDR3 DNA reads as TGTGCCAGCAGTGGACAGGGGAACACTGAAGCTTTCTTT. Its translation: CASSGQGNTEAFF.

In its sample, this clone was seen a few times. V is TRBV10-3 and J is TRBJ1-4; D is possibly TRBD1 (6 bases). The CDR3 is 16 amino acids. CDR1 is ENHRY and CDR2 is SYGVKD in the germline V gene. V lost 3 bases, J lost 7 bases, and 18 bases lay in between. The CDR3 bases are TGTGCCATCAGTGATCCAGTCCTTACAGGGCGTGAAAAACTGTTTTTT. It codes for CAISDPVLTGREKLFF.

The CDR3 region is CASREAGGGDTQYF. CDR3 DNA sequence: TGTGCCAGCAGAGAGGCGGGGGGTGGTGATACGCAGTATTTT. V usage is TRBV5-6 and J usage is TRBJ2-3, with TRBD2 matching 8 bases. The junction had 8 bases not matched to a gene; V was cut back by 5 bases and J by 6 bases. Germline values: CDR1 SGHDT, CDR2 YYEEEE. The CDR3 covers 14 residues.

This clone was observed a few times. The V call is TRBV5-1, the J call TRBJ1-2, with a weak D call TRBD1 (6 bases). The ends were cut back, 0 bases at V and 2 bases at J, with 14 bases in the middle. This CDR3 is built from 16 residues. Germline V CDR1 and CDR2: SGHRS, YFSETQ. CDR3 sequence (DNA): TGCGCCAGCAGCTTGGGGGGCCAACAGGGCAACTATGGCTACACCTTC. Residues: CASSLGGQQGNYGYTF.

V gene TRBV5-4 combines with J gene TRBJ2-3; 9 nucleotides match TRBD2. After removal of 4 bases from V and 0 bases from J, the junction contained 9 bases not matched to a gene. CDR1 and CDR2 from the germline V gene are SGHNT and YYREEE (reference sequence). This CDR3 has 17 residues. The CDR3 nucleotides are TGTGCCAGCAGCGAAGGGCGGGGGGGCCCTAGCACAGATACGCAGTATTTT. It is translated as CASSEGRGGPSTDTQYF.

This clone was seen once. The rearrangement uses TRBV4-3 and TRBJ2-3, with TRBD2 matching 12 bases. The CDR3 length is 17 residues. Germline V gene lookup returns CDR1 LGHNA and CDR2 YSLEER. Germline trimming cut 1 base from V and 5 bases from J; bases unmatched to any gene: 7. The CDR3 reads CASSQVASGGVKDTQYF. The CDR3 bases are TGCGCCAGCAGCCAAGTTGCTAGCGGGGGGGTAAAAGATACGCAGTATTTT.

This clone was counted between two and nine times. The chain joins TRBV27 to TRBJ1-1, with D unclear. The CDR3 consists of 13 residues. Deletions cut 3 bases from V and 4 bases from J, with 9 bases between. CDR1 and CDR2 (germline): MNHEY, SMNVEV (reference sequence). CDR3 in amino acids: CASSFAGSTEAFF. In DNA form, the CDR3 reads TGTGCCAGCAGTTTTGCCGGGAGCACTGAAGCTTTCTTT.

This rearrangement joins TRBV4-1 to TRBJ1-1, with a weak D call TRBD1 (5 bases). Deletions cut 4 bases from V and 5 bases from J, with 14 bases between. There are 14 residues in the CDR3. CDR1 is MGHRA, CDR2 YSYEKL, per germline. For the CDR3, the DNA is TGCGCCAGCAGCCTACATTCAGGGCGTACTGAAGCTTTCTTT. Its translation: CASSLHSGRTEAFF.

V usage is TRBV4-2 and J usage is TRBJ1-1; TRBD1 matches at 9 bases. V gave up 0 bases and J gave up 4 bases; unmatched junction bases: 12. Germline lookup yields CDR1 LGHNA and CDR2 YNFKEQ. The CDR3 contains 18 residues. The CDR3 loop reads CASSQEVQGAMFGTEAFF. As DNA, the CDR3 is TGTGCCAGCAGCCAAGAGGTACAGGGGGCTATGTTTGGCACTGAAGCTTTCTTT.

This clone has only a few counts. The chain employs TRBV9 and TRBJ1-1; tentative D call: TRBD1 (5 bases). Germline-derived CDR1 and CDR2 are SGDLS and YYNGEE. The CDR3 has 14 residues. Between the trimmed V and J ends, which lost 3 bases and 4 bases, there was a span of 13 bases. CDR3 loop: CASSDPGGGTEAFF. The CDR3 nucleotides read TGTGCCAGCAGCGATCCCGGGGGTGGCACTGAAGCTTTCTTT.

The chain uses TRBV7-2 and TRBJ2-7; a weak D match, TRBD2 (5 bases). CDR1 SGHTA and CDR2 FQGNSA come from the germline V gene. This CDR3 spans 14 amino acids. The V gene lost 0 bases and the J gene lost 3 bases, with 9 bases spanning the gap. Written as DNA, the CDR3 is TGTGCCAGCAGCTTAGCAGGACTCGGCTACGAGCAGTACTTC. This codes for CASSLAGLGYEQYF. Looking up the rest from reference TRBV7-2 and TRBJ2-7 gives the full variable domain: GAGVSQSPSNKVTEKGKDVELRCDPISGHTALYWYRQSLGQGLEFLIYFQGNSAPDKSGLPSDRFSAERTGGSVSTLTIQRTQQEDSAVYLCASSLAGLGYEQYFGPGTRLTVT.

The chain couples TRBV9 to TRBJ1-1, with D perhaps matching TRBD1 (5 bases). The CDR3 length is 14 residues. Germline CDR1 is SGDLS and CDR2 is YYNGEE. The V and J ends lost 0 bases and 3 bases respectively, with 9 bases between them. In DNA, the CDR3 is TGTGCCAGCAGCGTAGGGTCCAGGGACACTGAAGCTTTCTTT. Translated, it gives CASSVGSRDTEAFF.

The CDR3 protein is CASSEAGELPQHF. CDR3 DNA sequence: TGTGCCAGCAGTGAAGCGGGAGAACTCCCCCAGCATTTT. This chain links TRBV2 with TRBJ1-5, with D uncertain. V dropped 0 bases and J dropped 10 bases, with 10 bases sitting between them. CDR3 length: 13 residues. Per the germline V gene, CDR1 is SNHLY and CDR2 is FYNNEI.